This passage covers 30 T cell receptor beta chains from one sample sequenced in a study of radiation and T cells in renal cell carcinoma. Noted time point: blood 2 weeks post-SBRT. Regarding treatment: 15 Gy SBRT to primary tumor, nephrectomy 4 weeks later. Assay: immunoSEQ multiplex PCR; the TCRdb copy retains only in-frame clones and omits some. The sample carries 150,000 to 160,000 clones, 80% to 90% recorded once. The sample was blood, taken from a patient whose treatment included radiotherapy and nephrectomy. The source of these receptors is a woman between 45 and 60 years old with renal cell carcinoma.

This chain joins TRBV29-1 and TRBJ2-4; tentative D call: TRBD1 (6 bases). V lost 4 bases and J 0 bases, leaving 10 bases between the germline ends. Germline V gives CDR1 SQVTM, CDR2 ANQGSEA. This CDR3 is 14 amino acids long. Here the CDR3 reads CSVVQGLAKNIQYF. The CDR3 coding sequence is TGCAGCGTTGTACAGGGCCTAGCCAAAAACATTCAGTACTTC. The variable domain in full, completed from reference TRBV29-1 and TRBJ2-4, reads SAVISQKPSRDICQRGTSLTIQCQVDSQVTMMFWYRQQPGQSLTLIATANQGSEATYESGFVIDKFPISRPNLTFSTLTVSNMSPEDSSIYLCSVVQGLAKNIQYFGAGTRLSVL.

This chain uses TRBV7-9 with TRBJ2-7; D remains unclear. CDR1 and CDR2 from the germline V gene are SEHNR and FQNEAQ (reference sequence). This CDR3 has 13 residues. V shed 7 bases and J shed 4 bases, with 14 bases lying between them. This CDR3 is CASKAGSLYEQYF. The CDR3 DNA sequence: TGTGCCAGCAAAGCAGGCTCTTTGTACGAGCAGTACTTC.

The chain links TRBV18 to TRBJ2-2; no clear D gene. V gave up 2 bases and J gave up 2 bases, with 9 bases separating them. The CDR3 length is 15 residues. Germline V gene lookup returns CDR1 KGHSH and CDR2 LQKENI. Here the CDR3 DNA reads TGTGCCAGCTCACCAGCCAGCGCCAACACCGGGGAGCTGTTTTTT. Encoded protein: CASSPASANTGELFF.

This chain joins TRBV9 and TRBJ2-3, with D possibly TRBD2 on 6 matching bases. Looked up from germline, CDR1 is SGDLS and CDR2 is YYNGEE. The CDR3 runs to 14 residues. The V end was cut by 3 bases, the J end by 4 bases, with 12 bases between. The CDR3 nucleotides are TGTGCCAGCAGCGCGGGGGTGGGGGCAGATACGCAGTATTTT. Translated: CASSAGVGADTQYF.

This rearrangement joins TRBV9 to TRBJ2-1, with unresolved D. The CDR3 runs to 15 residues. Per the germline V gene, CDR1 is SGDLS and CDR2 is YYNGEE. V was shortened by 0 bases and J by 6 bases, with 13 bases between the two germline ends. The CDR3 spells CASSVGLLESNEQFF. Written as DNA, the CDR3 is TGTGCCAGCAGCGTAGGTCTACTGGAATCCAATGAGCAGTTCTTC. The variable domain in full, with the rest retrieved from reference TRBV9 and TRBJ2-1, is DSGVTQTPKHLITATGQRVTLRCSPRSGDLSVYWYQQSLDQGLQFLIQYYNGEERAKGNILERFSAQQFPDLHSELNLSSLELGDSALYFCASSVGLLESNEQFFGPGTRLTVL.

About this clone itself: A read error is likely, as this CDR3 ends without the conserved phenylalanine or tryptophan. The rearrangement joins TRBV19 to TRBJ1-2; the match to TRBD1 covers 10 bases. CDR3 length equals 13 residues. Germline V gives CDR1 LNHDA, CDR2 SQIVND (reference sequence). The V and J ends lost 6 bases and 8 bases, in that order; junction bases with no gene match: 6. CDR3 sequence reads: CASSDRGRGGYTI. The DNA for the CDR3 is TGTGCCAGTAGCGACAGGGGGCGCGGCGGCTACACCATC.

The genes are TRBV7-9 and TRBJ2-4, with D unresolved. Germline values: CDR1 SEHNR, CDR2 FQNEAQ (reference sequence). Trimming removed 3 bases from V and 0 bases from J, with 21 bases in between. The CDR3 runs 19 residues. CDR3 DNA sequence: TGTGCCAGCAGCTTCCCCATAAGCTCAGAACTGATAGCCAAAAACATTCAGTACTTC. It specifies CASSFPISSELIAKNIQYF.

This clone was observed once. The chain links TRBV6-6 to TRBJ1-6; possible D gene TRBD1, 6 bases. Germline loops: CDR1 MNHNY, CDR2 SVGAGI (reference sequence). The germline V and J ends were trimmed by 5 bases and 7 bases, with 12 bases remaining between them. The CDR3 sequence is 14 residues long. The DNA for the CDR3 is TGTGCCAGCAGTGTACAGGGTGGGAATTCACCCCTCCACTTT. Its protein is CASSVQGGNSPLHF.

V usage is TRBV11-2 and J usage is TRBJ2-7, with D tentatively TRBD2 (5 bases). V lost 3 bases and J 7 bases, leaving 7 bases between the germline ends. The CDR3 length is 11 residues. Germline V gene data show CDR1 as SGHAT and CDR2 as FQNNGV. This CDR3 is CASSLREEQYF. CDR3 in DNA: TGTGCCAGCAGCTTGAGGGAAGAGCAGTACTTC.

The rearrangement links TRBV5-1 to TRBJ1-6, with D perhaps TRBD1 (5 bases). Germline V gene data show CDR1 as SGHRS and CDR2 as YFSETQ. The CDR3 covers 16 residues. V lost 0 bases and J 7 bases, leaving 14 bases between the germline ends. The chain's CDR3 is CASSLEGRGLNSPLHF. CDR3 DNA: TGCGCCAGCAGCTTGGAAGGGAGGGGTCTGAATTCACCCCTCCACTTT.

The DNA of the CDR3 is TGTGCCAGCAGTACCCATCAGGGGTTGGGTCAGCCCCAGCATTTT. Its protein product is CASSTHQGLGQPQHF. V usage is TRBV2 and J usage is TRBJ1-5; TRBD1 might be the D (6 bases). V was trimmed by 5 bases and J by 6 bases, leaving 17 bases between them. Germline loops: CDR1 SNHLY, CDR2 FYNNEI. There are 15 residues in the CDR3.

Turning to this clone: The sample holds other DNA sequences that translate to the same CDR3. The chain recombines TRBV18 with TRBJ1-1; D uncertain. This CDR3 comprises 14 residues. Germline loops: CDR1 KGHSH, CDR2 LQKENI. V lost 3 bases and J 0 bases, leaving 8 bases between the germline ends. CDR3 nucleotide sequence: TGTGCCAGCTCACCCGATGGGCTGAACACTGAAGCTTTCTTT. Translation gives CASSPDGLNTEAFF.

V is TRBV29-1 and J is TRBJ2-7; the D gene is possibly TRBD1 (5 bases). CDR1 is SQVTM and CDR2 is ANQGSEA in the germline V gene. CDR3 length: 12 residues. With 2 bases removed from V and 5 bases from J, the gap between germline ends came to 10 bases. The CDR3 spells CSVEQGSNEQYF. CDR3 DNA sequence: TGCAGCGTTGAACAGGGAAGCAACGAGCAGTACTTC.

This chain joins TRBV2 and TRBJ2-5, with 9 nucleotides matching TRBD2. V lost 5 bases to trimming and J lost 3 bases; unmatched junction nucleotides: 4. The germline V gene encodes CDR1 SNHLY and CDR2 FYNNEI. The CDR3 sequence is 14 residues long. The CDR3 region has the DNA TGTGCCAGCAGTCGGGGACTAGCCGAAGAGACCCAGTACTTC. Translating it yields CASSRGLAEETQYF.

The chain combines TRBV6-6 with TRBJ2-5; 9 bases are shared with TRBD1. CDR3 size: 14 residues. Per germline, CDR1 MNHNY and CDR2 SVGAGI (reference sequence). Trimming removed 7 bases from V and 3 bases from J; junction bases left unmatched: 6. CDR3 nucleotides: TGTGCCAGCATCAACAGGGGGCTTGAAGAGACCCAGTACTTC. Encoded protein: CASINRGLEETQYF.

The rearrangement uses TRBV11-2 and TRBJ2-3; the D is unclear. The V end lost 6 bases, the J end lost 2 bases, and 12 bases lay between the germline ends. This CDR3 is built from 14 residues. CDR1 is SGHAT, CDR2 FQNNGV, per germline. For the CDR3, the DNA is TGTGCCAGCAGTCCGGTAATCTCCACAGATACGCAGTATTTT. Its translation is CASSPVISTDTQYF.

This chain links TRBV7-9 with TRBJ1-2; 9 bases map to TRBD1. Germline CDR1 and CDR2: SEHNR and FQNEAQ (reference sequence). Unmatched junction bases numbered 6, after V lost 8 bases and J lost 2 bases. The length of the CDR3 is 14 residues. CDR3 loop: CASFRTGENYGYTF. The CDR3 region has the DNA TGTGCCAGCTTCCGGACAGGGGAAAACTATGGCTACACCTTC. Complete variable domain (other parts from reference TRBV7-9 and TRBJ1-2): DTGVSQNPRHKITKRGQNVTFRCDPISEHNRLYWYRQTLGQGPEFLTYFQNEAQLEKSRLLSDRFSAERPKGSFSTLEIQRTEQGDSAMYLCASFRTGENYGYTFGSGTRLTVV.

This clone has only one observation. The J gene is TRBJ2-7, the V gene TRBV5-1, with a weak D call TRBD1 (5 bases). Per the germline V gene, CDR1 is SGHRS and CDR2 is YFSETQ. Trimming removed 0 bases from V and 10 bases from J, with 8 bases in between. The length of the CDR3 is 11 residues. The DNA for the CDR3 is TGCGCCAGCAGCTTGGGACAGCTACAGTACTTC. Translating it yields CASSLGQLQYF.

V and J are TRBV6-5 and TRBJ1-1; no firm D call. This CDR3 is built from 11 residues. Looked up from germline, CDR1 is MNHEY and CDR2 is SVGAGI. The ends were cut back, 2 bases at V and 9 bases at J, with 7 bases in the middle. CDR3 DNA sequence: TGTGCCAGCAGTTACGGTGGAAAAGCTTTCTTT. Translating gives CASSYGGKAFF.

The chain couples TRBV5-1 to TRBJ2-5; no definite D call. The CDR3 runs 13 residues. Germline assignment: CDR1 SGHRS and CDR2 YFSETQ. Trimming took 7 bases from V and 5 from J, leaving 15 bases between them. CDR3 in amino acids: CASRATSGETQYF. In DNA, the CDR3 is TGCGCCAGCCGGGCCACCTCCGGCGAGACCCAGTACTTC.

Points on this clone: This specimen includes other DNA sequences encoding the same CDR3. This rearrangement joins TRBV20-1 to TRBJ2-7; D uncertain. CDR1 is DFQATT and CDR2 is SNEGSKA in the germline V gene (reference sequence). V was cut by 3 bases and J by 4 bases, with 7 bases left in between. This CDR3 contains 11 residues. CDR3 nucleotides: TGCAGTGCTAGTGATGGTTACGAGCAGTACTTC. This codes for CSASDGYEQYF.

The V call is TRBV5-1, the J call TRBJ2-3; 9 bases are a match to TRBD2. The CDR3 is 16 residues long. From germline, CDR1 is SGHRS and CDR2 YFSETQ. J was trimmed by 5 bases and V by 4 bases; bases with no gene match: 11. This CDR3 is CASSPLAGAPGDTQYF. The CDR3 DNA sequence: TGCGCCAGCAGCCCCTTAGCGGGAGCCCCAGGAGATACGCAGTATTTT.

V and J are TRBV6-5 and TRBJ2-1; maybe TRBD2 (5 bases). V lost 5 bases and J lost 5, with 13 bases in between. The CDR3 has 14 amino acids. Germline V gene lookup returns CDR1 MNHEY and CDR2 SVGAGI. The CDR3 bases are TGTGCCAGCAGTCCCCACGGGGTCAACAATGAGCAGTTCTTC. It yields the protein CASSPHGVNNEQFF.

The chain has TRBV5-5 and TRBJ1-5; 7 nucleotides match TRBD1. Germline loops: CDR1 SGHKS, CDR2 YYEKEE (reference sequence). The CDR3 has 17 amino acids. The junction had 11 bases not matched to a gene; V was cut back by 2 bases and J by 3 bases. This CDR3 reads CASSLHTPGQYNQPQHF. Here the CDR3 DNA reads TGTGCCAGCAGCTTACATACTCCGGGACAGTACAATCAGCCCCAGCATTTT.

The CDR3, as DNA: TGCAGCGTAAACAGGGGCTCCTACAATGAGCAGTTCTTC. It translates to CSVNRGSYNEQFF. The chain joins TRBV29-1 to TRBJ2-1; 7 positions agree with TRBD1. This CDR3 comprises 13 residues. The germline gives CDR1 SQVTM, CDR2 ANQGSEA. V shed 6 bases, J shed 0 bases, and the junction held 2 bases outside the gene matches.

J is TRBJ1-5 and V is TRBV19; maybe TRBD1 (6 bases). With 6 bases removed from V and 1 base from J, the gap between germline ends came to 13 bases. The CDR3 has 15 residues. Germline V CDR1 and CDR2: LNHDA, SQIVND (reference sequence). CDR3 coding DNA: TGTGCCAGTAGGTTGGACAGTTTGAGCAATCAGCCCCAGCATTTT. This translates into CASRLDSLSNQPQHF.

The rearrangement links TRBV7-6 to TRBJ1-1; D not certain. Germline V CDR1 and CDR2: SGHVS, FNYEAQ. This CDR3 has 14 amino acids. Trimming removed 3 bases from V and 1 base from J, with 9 bases in between. Here the CDR3 DNA reads TGTGCCAGCAGCTTTTCACTCCAGAACACTGAAGCTTTCTTT. Translated, it gives CASSFSLQNTEAFF.

The chain employs TRBV11-2 and TRBJ2-5, with TRBD1 matching 10 bases. CDR3 length: 15 residues. The germline V gene encodes CDR1 SGHAT and CDR2 FQNNGV. V shed 4 bases and J 2 bases; nucleotides not matched to a gene: 4. CDR3 sequence reads: CASSSTGGRQETQYF. The CDR3 bases are TGTGCCAGCAGCTCGACAGGGGGCAGGCAAGAGACCCAGTACTTC. The entire variable domain, with the rest obtained from reference TRBV11-2 and TRBJ2-5, is as follows: EAGVAQSPRYKIIEKRQSVAFWCNPISGHATLYWYQQILGQGPKLLIQFQNNGVVDDSQLPKDRFSAERLKGVDSTLKIQPAKLEDSAVYLCASSSTGGRQETQYFGPGTRLLVL.

Concerning this clone itself: This same CDR3 is encoded by further DNA sequences in the sample. The CDR3, as DNA: TGCGCCAGCAGCTTGGAGGGCGGCTCTGGGGCCAACGTCCTGACTTTC. Protein product: CASSLEGGSGANVLTF. The rearrangement joins TRBV5-1 to TRBJ2-6, with D unresolved. Trimming stripped 0 bases from V and 0 bases from J, with 7 bases between. This CDR3 has 16 amino acids. Germline CDR1 reads SGHRS; CDR2 reads YFSETQ.

The chain is built from TRBV19 and TRBJ2-7; a possible D gene is TRBD1 (5 bases). Trimming removed 6 bases at V and 6 bases at J, with 15 bases between. CDR1 and CDR2 (germline): LNHDA, SQIVND (reference sequence). This CDR3 region has 13 residues. CDR3 DNA sequence: TGTGCCAGTAGCGATGTTAAGGGGATCGAGCAGTACTTC. Its protein product is CASSDVKGIEQYF.